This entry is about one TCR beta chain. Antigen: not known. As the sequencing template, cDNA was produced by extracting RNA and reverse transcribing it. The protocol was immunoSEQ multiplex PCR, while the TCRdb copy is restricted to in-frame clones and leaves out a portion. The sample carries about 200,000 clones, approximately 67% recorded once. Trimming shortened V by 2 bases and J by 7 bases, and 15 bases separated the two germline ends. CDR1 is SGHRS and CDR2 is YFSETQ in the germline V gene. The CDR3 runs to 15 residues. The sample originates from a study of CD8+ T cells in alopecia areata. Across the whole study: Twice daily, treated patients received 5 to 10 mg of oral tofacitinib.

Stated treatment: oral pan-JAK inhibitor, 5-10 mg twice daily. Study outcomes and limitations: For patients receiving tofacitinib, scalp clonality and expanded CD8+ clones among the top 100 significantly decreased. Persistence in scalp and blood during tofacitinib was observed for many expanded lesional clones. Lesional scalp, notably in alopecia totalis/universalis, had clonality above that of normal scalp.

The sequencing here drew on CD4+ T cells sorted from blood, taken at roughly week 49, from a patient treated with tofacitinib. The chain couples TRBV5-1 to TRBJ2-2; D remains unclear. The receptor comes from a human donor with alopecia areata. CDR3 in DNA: TGCGCCAGCAGCTTCATGCCCTCCCTGGACGGGGAGCTGTTTTTT. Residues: CASSFMPSLDGELFF.